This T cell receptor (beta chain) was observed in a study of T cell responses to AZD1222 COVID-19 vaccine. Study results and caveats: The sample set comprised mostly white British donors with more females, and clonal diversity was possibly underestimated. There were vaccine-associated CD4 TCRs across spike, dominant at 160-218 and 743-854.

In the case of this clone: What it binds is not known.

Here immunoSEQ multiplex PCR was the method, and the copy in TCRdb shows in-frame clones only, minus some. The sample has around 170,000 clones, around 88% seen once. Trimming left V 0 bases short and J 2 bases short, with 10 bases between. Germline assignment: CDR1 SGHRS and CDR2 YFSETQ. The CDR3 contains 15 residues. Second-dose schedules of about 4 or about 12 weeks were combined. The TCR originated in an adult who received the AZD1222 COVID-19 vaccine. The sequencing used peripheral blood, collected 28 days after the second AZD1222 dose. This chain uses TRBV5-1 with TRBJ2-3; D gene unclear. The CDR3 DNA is TGCGCCAGCAGCTTGGTGGTGGGTAACACAGATACGCAGTATTTT. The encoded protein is CASSLVVGNTDTQYF.